The 16 T cell receptor beta chains reported below all come from one sample, sequenced in a study of blood T cell repertoires in COVID-19. Repertoires were generated with immunoSEQ multiplex PCR, while TCRdb's copy carries only in-frame clones and drops some. The sample lists almost 200,000 clones; around four fifths were seen once. Source material: peripheral blood. The origin of the receptors is a man aged 55 to 69 with COVID-19, enrolled during active disease.

This rearrangement joins TRBV5-1 to TRBJ2-7, with TRBD1 matching 7 bases. This CDR3 has 13 residues. The V gene end was trimmed by 3 bases and the J gene end by 1 base; junction bases not matched to a gene: 1. The V gene's germline CDR1 is SGHRS and CDR2 YFSETQ. CDR3 protein: CASSSQGSYEQYF. The CDR3, as DNA: TGCGCCAGCAGCTCACAGGGGTCCTACGAGCAGTACTTC.

V gene TRBV10-3 combines with J gene TRBJ1-1; D is undetermined. V was cut by 0 bases and J by 7 bases, with 6 bases left in between. The CDR3 runs to 12 residues. Germline CDR1 reads ENHRY; CDR2 reads SYGVKD. The CDR3 sequence: CAISESQDEAFF. For the CDR3, the DNA is TGTGCCATCAGTGAGTCCCAGGATGAAGCTTTCTTT.

The chain combines TRBV11-2 with TRBJ2-1; 9 bases agree with TRBD2. The CDR3 is 14 residues long. After removal of 5 bases from V and 5 bases from J, the junction contained 4 bases not matched to a gene. Germline V lookup: CDR1 SGHAT, CDR2 FQNNGV. The CDR3 DNA sequence: TGTGCCAGCAGCGTTTCTAGCGGGAACAATGAGCAGTTCTTC. Its translation: CASSVSSGNNEQFF.

This clone was seen a few times. The chain recombines TRBV23-1 with TRBJ2-7; possibly TRBD2 for D (5 bases). TRBV23-1 is placed among ORFs of uncertain function. This CDR3 is built from 17 residues. V was pared by 2 bases and J by 6 bases, with 23 bases between. Written as DNA, the CDR3 is TGCGCCAGCAGTCAACGAGTTCCAACAAGCGGTCGGTGCGAGCAGTACTTC. Amino acid sequence: CASSQRVPTSGRCEQYF.

This clone was seen more than once but under ten times. The chain employs TRBV7-8 and TRBJ2-1; no clear D gene. Trimming cost V 1 base and J 9 bases, with 13 bases left between them. The CDR3 consists of 14 residues. Germline V gene sequence: CDR1 SGHVS, CDR2 FQNEAQ. Written as DNA, the CDR3 is TGTGCCAGCAGCTTAGAGAGCGCTTTGGGTGAGCAGTTCTTC. Translation: CASSLESALGEQFF. Supplemented by reference TRBV7-8 and TRBJ2-1, the full variable domain reads GAGVSQSPRYKVAKRGQDVALRCDPISGHVSLFWYQQALGQGPEFLTYFQNEAQLDKSGLPSDRFFAERPEGSVSTLKIQRTQQEDSAVYLCASSLESALGEQFFGPGTRLTVL.

V gene TRBV30 combines with J gene TRBJ1-2; D is uncertain. The length of the CDR3 is 13 residues. From germline, CDR1 is GTSNPN and CDR2 SVGIG (reference sequence). Deletions cut 0 bases from V and 2 bases from J, with 7 bases between. CDR3 amino acids: CAWSVHPNYGYTF. Written as DNA, the CDR3 is TGTGCCTGGAGTGTACATCCCAACTATGGCTACACCTTC.

This clone was counted a single time. The V and J genes are TRBV6-5 and TRBJ2-7, with TRBD2 matching 10 bases. J lost 2 bases, V lost 5 bases, and 6 bases had no gene match. The CDR3 is 15 amino acids. Per the germline V gene, CDR1 is MNHEY and CDR2 is SVGAGI. The chain's CDR3 is CASSLGTSETYEQYF. As DNA, the CDR3 is TGTGCCAGCAGTCTAGGGACTAGCGAAACCTACGAGCAGTACTTC.

In this sample, this clone turned up a few times. This chain links TRBV6-5 with TRBJ1-2; no definite D call. CDR1 and CDR2 (germline): MNHEY, SVGAGI. The CDR3 runs 14 residues. Trimming took 0 bases from V and 8 from J, leaving 13 bases between them. The CDR3 coding sequence is TGTGCCAGCAGTTACTCGATCGGGTCTGACGGCTACACCTTC. This sequence encodes CASSYSIGSDGYTF.

The CDR3 nucleotides are TGTGCCAGCAGCGTTCAGGGGGCTGCCGCTCAGCCCCAGCATTTT. This sequence encodes CASSVQGAAAQPQHF. The chain couples TRBV11-2 to TRBJ1-5, with 8 bases aligning to TRBD1. Germline trimming cut 5 bases from V and 6 bases from J; bases unmatched to any gene: 9. The germline gives CDR1 SGHAT, CDR2 FQNNGV. This CDR3 has 15 residues.

The sample holds many counts of this clone. This chain joins TRBV28 and TRBJ2-7, with 7 positions matching TRBD1. This CDR3 contains 15 residues. From germline, CDR1 is MDHEN and CDR2 SYDVKM. After removal of 5 bases from V and 7 bases from J, the junction contained 14 bases not matched to a gene. Here the CDR3 DNA reads TGTGCCAGCAGTCTCTGGACAGGCCCTTCAAGGGAGCAGTACTTC. The encoded protein is CASSLWTGPSREQYF.

The J gene is TRBJ2-7, the V gene TRBV29-1; tentative D call: TRBD2 (6 bases). The CDR3 runs 14 residues. Trimming left V 3 bases short and J 2 bases short, with 14 bases between. From germline, CDR1 is SQVTM and CDR2 ANQGSEA. The CDR3 DNA reads TGCAGCGTTGAGGGAGGACCGGACACCTACGAGCAGTACTTC. It translates to CSVEGGPDTYEQYF.

V gene TRBV19 combines with J gene TRBJ1-5; 7 bases are a match to TRBD1. After removal of 5 bases from V and 2 bases from J, the junction contained 3 bases not matched to a gene. CDR1 LNHDA and CDR2 SQIVND come from the germline V gene (reference sequence). The CDR3 runs to 14 residues. This CDR3 is CASSDRAGNQPQHF. The CDR3 DNA reads TGTGCCAGTAGTGACAGGGCGGGCAATCAGCCCCAGCATTTT.

The J gene is TRBJ2-1, the V gene TRBV4-1; 11 bases agree with TRBD2. V shed 1 base, J shed 6 bases, and the junction held 5 bases outside the gene matches. The germline V gene encodes CDR1 MGHRA and CDR2 YSYEKL. The CDR3 is 16 amino acids. The CDR3 DNA is TGCGCCAGCAGCCAAGTTAAACTAGCGGGAGCCAATGAGCAGTTCTTC. This translates into CASSQVKLAGANEQFF.

A single count supports this clone. The CDR3 DNA is TGTGCCAGCAGCAAAAGGGGGCCGAGGGTTGAAGCTTTCTTT. Protein sequence: CASSKRGPRVEAFF. This chain connects TRBV21-1 to TRBJ1-1; TRBD1 is the table's D call, not checked against the DNA. TRBV21-1 is assigned pseudogene status. The CDR3 has 14 residues.

The rearrangement links TRBV28 to TRBJ2-7; the D is unclear. Trimming removed 0 bases at V and 5 bases at J, with 5 bases between. The CDR3 consists of 12 residues. The germline V gene encodes CDR1 MDHEN and CDR2 SYDVKM. The CDR3 reads CASSLWSDEQYF. The CDR3 DNA follows: TGTGCCAGCAGTTTATGGTCGGACGAGCAGTACTTC.

This clone was recorded once. The chain couples TRBV7-9 to TRBJ1-6, with unresolved D. There are 14 residues in the CDR3. V lost 4 bases and J 7 bases, leaving 11 bases between the germline ends. Germline V CDR1 and CDR2: SEHNR, FQNEAQ (reference sequence). CDR3 in amino acids: CASSSNVRNSPLHF. CDR3 DNA sequence: TGTGCCAGCAGCTCGAACGTGAGGAATTCACCCCTCCACTTT.